The rows below give T cell receptor beta chains drawn from one sample of a study of shared clonotypes between healthy human individuals. Produced via immunoSEQ multiplex PCR; TCRdb's table is partial and in-frame only. The sample holds under 1 million clones, nearly 95% seen once. Sequenced material: naive CD8+ T cells sorted from blood. The receptors shown here come from a man aged 25 to 45 in good health. CDR3s include the opening cysteine and the closing phenylalanine or tryptophan. The order of the fields is J gene, V gene, D gene, clone size, CDR3 protein, CDR3 DNA. A D gene is named only where the DNA matches it firmly. Only some rows state a clone size, as once, few, many or a class for expanded clones.

J gene: TRBJ2-3
V gene: TRBV4-3
D gene: -
clone size: -
CDR3 protein: CASSQRPAGDGTDTQYF
CDR3 DNA: TGCGCCAGCAGCCAACGACCGGCGGGTGATGGCACAGATACGCAGTATTTT

J gene: TRBJ2-7
V gene: TRBV4-1
D gene: -
clone size: -
CDR3 protein: CASSQARGGYEQYF
CDR3 DNA: TGCGCCAGCAGCCAGGCCCGAGGAGGCTACGAGCAGTACTTC

J gene: TRBJ2-7
V gene: TRBV27
D gene: TRBD2
clone size: -
CDR3 protein: CASSSIGTSNFEQYF
CDR3 DNA: TGTGCCAGCAGTTCCATCGGGACTAGCAACTTCGAGCAGTACTTC

J gene: TRBJ2-2
V gene: TRBV7-9
D gene: TRBD1
clone size: -
CDR3 protein: CASSPWTGNRFAGELFF
CDR3 DNA: TGTGCCAGCAGCCCTTGGACAGGGAATCGTTTCGCCGGGGAGCTGTTTTTT

J gene: TRBJ2-2
V gene: TRBV9
D gene: -
clone size: -
CDR3 protein: CASSAGFTGELFF
CDR3 DNA: TGTGCCAGCAGCGCCGGGTTCACCGGGGAGCTGTTTTTT

J gene: TRBJ2-2
V gene: TRBV25-1
D gene: -
clone size: -
CDR3 protein: CASRGANTGELFF
CDR3 DNA: TGTGCCAGCAGGGGCGCGAACACCGGGGAGCTGTTTTTT

J gene: TRBJ2-7
V gene: TRBV7-2
D gene: -
clone size: -
CDR3 protein: CASSSTTGLVGEQYF
CDR3 DNA: TGTGCCAGCAGCTCTACCACAGGCCTAGTAGGCGAGCAGTACTTC

J gene: TRBJ2-1
V gene: TRBV19
D gene: -
clone size: -
CDR3 protein: CASSRPPRVDEQFF
CDR3 DNA: TGTGCCAGTAGTAGACCCCCCCGGGTCGATGAGCAGTTCTTC

J gene: TRBJ2-7
V gene: TRBV5-5
D gene: TRBD2
clone size: once
CDR3 protein: CASSPGLAAYEQYF
CDR3 DNA: TGTGCCAGCAGTCCGGGACTAGCGGCCTACGAGCAGTACTTC

J gene: TRBJ1-1
V gene: TRBV6-6
D gene: -
clone size: -
CDR3 protein: CASGGTEAFF
CDR3 DNA: TGTGCCAGCGGCGGCACTGAAGCTTTCTTT

J gene: TRBJ2-1
V gene: TRBV27
D gene: TRBD2
clone size: -
CDR3 protein: CASSSTDGLAYNEQFF
CDR3 DNA: TGTGCCAGCAGTTCCACTGACGGACTAGCTTACAATGAGCAGTTCTTC

J gene: TRBJ2-3
V gene: TRBV7-8
D gene: TRBD2
clone size: -
CDR3 protein: CASTLGLAGGSTDTQYF
CDR3 DNA: TGTGCCAGCACCCTCGGGCTAGCGGGAGGAAGCACAGATACGCAGTATTTT

J gene: TRBJ1-1
V gene: TRBV15
D gene: -
clone size: -
CDR3 protein: CATSRVPMGNTEAFF
CDR3 DNA: TGTGCCACCAGCAGAGTTCCGATGGGGAACACTGAAGCTTTCTTT

J gene: TRBJ2-7
V gene: TRBV5-4
D gene: TRBD1
clone size: -
CDR3 protein: CASSFGQGAREQYF
CDR3 DNA: TGTGCCAGCAGCTTCGGACAGGGGGCGAGGGAGCAGTACTTC

J gene: TRBJ2-7
V gene: TRBV4-1
D gene: -
clone size: -
CDR3 protein: CASSQERQVLYEQYF
CDR3 DNA: TGCGCCAGCAGCCAAGAAAGACAGGTTCTTTACGAGCAGTACTTC

J gene: TRBJ2-6
V gene: TRBV27
D gene: TRBD1
clone size: -
CDR3 protein: CASSPRDRGQRGANVLTF
CDR3 DNA: TGTGCCAGCAGTCCCCGGGACAGGGGGCAGCGTGGGGCCAACGTCCTGACTTTC

J gene: TRBJ2-4
V gene: TRBV5-6
D gene: TRBD2
clone size: -
CDR3 protein: CASSSGTSGKNIQYF
CDR3 DNA: TGTGCCAGCAGCTCCGGGACTAGCGGCAAAAACATTCAGTACTTC

J gene: TRBJ2-1
V gene: TRBV5-6
D gene: TRBD2
clone size: -
CDR3 protein: CASSLAAGGRVNEQFF
CDR3 DNA: TGTGCCAGCAGCTTGGCCGCGGGAGGCCGTGTTAATGAGCAGTTCTTC

J gene: TRBJ2-1
V gene: TRBV27
D gene: -
clone size: -
CDR3 protein: CASSLSGGRSYNEQFF
CDR3 DNA: TGTGCCAGCAGTTTATCCGGGGGCCGCTCCTACAATGAGCAGTTCTTC

J gene: TRBJ2-1
V gene: TRBV2
D gene: TRBD1
clone size: -
CDR3 protein: CASSDGTGSSYNEQFF
CDR3 DNA: TGTGCCAGCAGTGACGGGACAGGTAGCTCCTACAATGAGCAGTTCTTC

J gene: TRBJ2-1
V gene: TRBV28
D gene: TRBD1
clone size: -
CDR3 protein: CASSLGTGGNEQFF
CDR3 DNA: TGTGCCAGCAGTTTGGGGACAGGGGGTAATGAGCAGTTCTTC

J gene: TRBJ2-3
V gene: TRBV10-3
D gene: -
clone size: -
CDR3 protein: CAISATGPTDTQYF
CDR3 DNA: TGTGCCATCAGTGCCACAGGGCCCACAGATACGCAGTATTTT

J gene: TRBJ1-1
V gene: TRBV10-3
D gene: -
clone size: -
CDR3 protein: CAISEAGRGRDTEAFF
CDR3 DNA: TGTGCCATCAGTGAGGCGGGACGGGGACGTGACACTGAAGCTTTCTTT

J gene: TRBJ2-5
V gene: TRBV11-2
D gene: TRBD1
clone size: -
CDR3 protein: CASRQGAGAETQYF
CDR3 DNA: TGTGCCAGCAGGCAGGGGGCAGGAGCAGAGACCCAGTACTTC

J gene: TRBJ2-5
V gene: TRBV28
D gene: TRBD1
clone size: -
CDR3 protein: CASSLGTGLRETQYF
CDR3 DNA: TGTGCCAGCAGTTTAGGGACAGGGCTGAGGGAGACCCAGTACTTC

J gene: TRBJ1-5
V gene: TRBV30
D gene: TRBD1
clone size: -
CDR3 protein: CAWSPGQGNQPQHF
CDR3 DNA: TGTGCCTGGAGCCCGGGACAGGGGAATCAGCCCCAGCATTTT

J gene: TRBJ2-5
V gene: TRBV7-8
D gene: TRBD2
clone size: -
CDR3 protein: CASSSRLAGQQETQYF
CDR3 DNA: TGTGCCAGCAGCTCTAGACTAGCGGGGCAACAAGAGACCCAGTACTTC

J gene: TRBJ1-2
V gene: TRBV11-2
D gene: -
clone size: -
CDR3 protein: CASSSGTMVSSGYTF
CDR3 DNA: TGTGCCAGCAGCTCAGGGACGATGGTTTCTAGTGGCTACACCTTC

J gene: TRBJ1-1
V gene: TRBV5-6
D gene: -
clone size: -
CDR3 protein: CASSLIVGNKIDMNTEAFF
CDR3 DNA: TGTGCCAGCAGCTTAATTGTTGGGAACAAGATCGACATGAACACTGAAGCTTTCTTT